The present TCR beta chain was sequenced within a study of T cells after yellow fever vaccination. Study-level points and caveats: Most clones from primary vaccination resurfaced after the booster (about 96% CD4, approximately 87% CD8). Contaminating bulk clonotypes could be abundant in FACS-sorted repertoires. The secondary response peaked faster, at day 5 versus 15, but was weaker.

On this clonotype itself: Its specificity is not known.

Germline lookup yields CDR1 MNHEY and CDR2 SVGEGT. The CDR3 extends over 16 amino acids. Trimming took 1 base from V and 6 from J; bases not matched to a gene: 8. 5'RACE template switching generated TCR cDNA, adding a universal primer site and UMIs. MiXCR was run by TCRdb on the 5' RACE reads, yielding one entry per CDR3 protein. The data hold hundreds of thousands of distinct CDR3 sequences, with around 4% observed a single time. V is TRBV6-2 or TRBV6-3 and J is TRBJ2-2, with TRBD1 matching 7 bases. Source: PBMCs, taken on the day of the yellow fever booster vaccination. This sequence was found in a man between 18 and 29 years old who received the YFV17D yellow fever vaccine. CDR3 bases: TGTGCCAGCAGTTACTTGGTCGGTCAGGGGGCCGGGGAGCTGTTTTTT. It encodes CASSYLVGQGAGELFF.